The entry that follows covers one TCR beta chain sequence. A junction boundary mismatches the germline segment, possibly from a read error. This specimen comes from a study of T cell responses to AZD1222 COVID-19 vaccine. TCRdb's copy holds only in-frame clones and misses some; the assay was immunoSEQ multiplex PCR. This table has about 120,000 clones, around 81% appearing once. The specimen comprised peripheral blood, sampled on day 0 of AZD1222 vaccination. The TCR was taken from an adult in good health.

DNA of the CDR3: TGTGCTAGTGAGGGCACCTACAGTGAGCAGTTCTTC. Its translation: CASEGTYSEQFF. The chain joins TRBV12-5 to TRBJ2-1; D call uncertain. Germline V gene lookup returns CDR1 LGHNT and CDR2 FRNRAP. This CDR3 spans 12 amino acids.